The T cell receptor beta chain under discussion was sequenced for a study of monozygotic twins with inflammatory bowel disease. Worth noting for this clonotype: The antigen remains undetermined.

Whole-study results and caveats: For IBD patients, clonotypes shared with others were fewer than for healthy twins, especially with disease activity. A reduction in TCRbeta diversity (inverse Simpson) was seen in IBD patients relative to healthy co-twins.

The CDR3 loop spans 12 amino acids. Germline CDR1 reads SGHNT; CDR2 reads YYREEE (reference sequence). The study subjected TCRalpha and TCRbeta cDNA to two nested PCRs of about 17 and 10 cycles. TCRdb reanalyzed the 5' RACE reads and collapses them to one entry per CDR3 protein, without DNA. This table lists 350,000 to 400,000 distinct CDR3 sequences. Total RNA was isolated from whole blood without T cell sorting. The sample consisted of blood. This sequence joins TRBV5-4 and TRBJ2-3. The receptor was derived from a human donor with ulcerative colitis or Crohn's disease, or a healthy co-twin of an affected twin (not recorded which). CDR3 protein: CASSLDSTGQYF.